The 32 T cell receptor beta chains reported below all come from one sample, sequenced in a study of tissue T cells after allogeneic stem cell transplantation. Time point in this sample: mouse harvest day 7 after allogeneic transplant. Mouse grafts combined 10^7 T-cell-depleted bone marrow cells with 10^6 splenic CD5+ T cells. Clones were sequenced by immunoSEQ multiplex PCR, and TCRdb holds only the in-frame ones, with some missing. The sample consists of around 6,500 clones, less than 55% of them appearing once. The source material was gut tissue. The receptor set was obtained from a female BALB/c mouse given C57BL/6 T cells with graft-versus-host disease after an allogeneic hematopoietic cell transplant.

Comment on this clone: All gene names here are mouse names. The observed sequence ends 1 residue before the CDR3 terminus, with the missing tail filled in from the germline J gene. The chain couples TRBV13-2 to TRBJ1-6, with 7 positions matching TRBD1. TRBJ1-6 is an open reading frame whose function is uncertain. The germline V gene encodes CDR1 NNHNN and CDR2 SYGAGS (reference sequence). Trimming cost V 1 base and J 8 bases; bases outside gene matches: 6. The CDR3 runs 15 residues. The CDR3 sequence is CASGDLTGRDSPLYF. The part of the CDR3 DNA that was read is TGTGCCAGCGGTGATTTGACAGGGAGGGATTCGCCCCTCTAC.

On this clone itself: Gene names and germline refer to mouse. Read data end 1 residue before the CDR3 end; the end is taken from the germline J gene. The rearrangement links TRBV26 to TRBJ1-1; no clear D gene. The CDR3 sequence is 13 residues long. V gave up 5 bases and J gave up 0 bases, with 7 bases separating them. The germline V gene encodes CDR1 KGHPV and CDR2 FQNQEV (reference sequence). The DNA read from the CDR3 is TGTGCCAGCAGTGAACAAGCAAACACAGAAGTCTTC. Translated, it gives CASSEQANTEVF. The full CDR3 reads CASSEQANTEVFF.

A remark on this clone: Genes and germline are mouse. The CDR3 is cut off 1 residue early in the read; its end comes from the germline J gene. The rearrangement uses TRBV3 and TRBJ2-3, with 8 bases identical to TRBD2. The trim removed 7 bases at V and 0 bases at J, leaving 3 bases unmatched. This CDR3 contains 14 residues. Germline lookup yields CDR1 SNHLY and CDR2 FYNGKV (reference sequence). The CDR3 bases that were read are TGTGCCAGCACCCGGACTGGGAGTGCAGAAACGCTGTAT. It encodes CASTRTGSAETLY. The CDR3 as a whole reads CASTRTGSAETLYF. Full variable domain (rest looked up from reference TRBV3 and TRBJ2-3): GPKVLQIPSHQIIDMGQMVTLNCDPVSNHLYFYWYKQILGQQMEFLVNFYNGKVMEKSKLFKDQFSVERPDGSYFTLKIQPTALEDSAVYFCASTRTGSAETLYFGSGTRLTVL.

As regards this clone: Gene and germline names: mouse. The sequenced fragment ends 1 residue before the CDR3 boundary, so the rest is inferred from the germline J gene. The V gene is TRBV26, the J gene TRBJ1-6; 9 nucleotides line up with TRBD1. TRBJ1-6 is noted as an ORF with a role that remains uncertain. Germline V gene sequence: CDR1 KGHPV, CDR2 FQNQEV (reference sequence). The junction had 2 bases not matched to a gene; V was cut back by 3 bases and J by 5 bases. The CDR3 is 15 amino acids. CDR3 DNA (partial): TGTGCCAGCAGTCTCGGGACAGGGAATAATTCGCCCCTCTAC. Its protein is CASSLGTGNNSPLY. The whole CDR3 protein reads CASSLGTGNNSPLYF.

Regarding this clone: Gene and germline names: mouse. The read is 1 residue too short to cover the CDR3 end, so that end is filled in from the germline J gene. The chain employs TRBV12-1 and TRBJ2-2, with 8 bases matching TRBD2. After removal of 4 bases from V and 1 base from J, the junction contained 4 bases not matched to a gene. The CDR3 totals 15 residues. Germline V gene sequence: CDR1 SGHSN, CDR2 HYEKVE. CDR3 sequence reads: CASSPGLENTGQLYF. CDR3 bases read: TGTGCCAGCTCACCGGGACTGGAAAACACCGGGCAGCTCTAC.

Concerning this clone itself: Genes here carry mouse names. The missing CDR3 end, 1 residue past where the read stops, is filled in from the germline J gene. The chain recombines TRBV20 with TRBJ1-1; D may be TRBD1 (5 bases). Per germline, CDR1 GFQATS and CDR2 STVNSAI. The CDR3 has 12 amino acids. CDR3: CGRRGTNTEVFF. CDR3 DNA, as far as it was read: TGTGGGAGACGGGGGACGAACACAGAAGTCTTC. Variable domain in full (rest from reference TRBV20 and TRBJ1-1): GALVYQYPRRTICKSGTSMRMECQAVGFQATSVAWYRQSPQKTFELIALSTVNSAIKYEQNFTQEKFPISHPNLSFSSMTVLNAYLEDRGLYLCGRRGTNTEVFFGKGTRLTVV.

A note on this clone: Gene names are mouse gene names. Read data end 1 residue before the CDR3 end; the end is taken from the germline J gene. The rearrangement uses TRBV23 and TRBJ1-4; the table's D call, TRBD1, has no DNA check behind it. This CDR3 is 14 amino acids long. CDR1 and CDR2 from the germline V gene are KGHTA and FQNQQP. The chain's CDR3 is CSSSAGRSNERLFF. The CDR3 DNA, read in part, is TGCTCCAGCAGTGCAGGGAGGTCCAACGAAAGATTATTT.

Turning to this clone: Gene names are the mouse ones. The read ends 1 residue before the CDR3 terminus; that terminus is restored from the germline J gene. The chain employs TRBV1 and TRBJ1-1, with 8 bases that match TRBD1. CDR3 size: 15 residues. V gave up 3 bases and J gave up 2 bases; unmatched junction bases: 5. Germline CDR1 is NSQYPW and CDR2 is LRSPGD (reference sequence). The sequenced part of the CDR3 DNA is TGCACCTGCAGTGCGGCCAGGGGGCGCAACACAGAAGTCTTC. Translation gives CTCSAARGRNTEVF. The whole CDR3 reads CTCSAARGRNTEVFF.

On this clone itself: These gene names are mouse names. The CDR3 is cut off 1 residue early in the read; its end comes from the germline J gene. The chain employs TRBV3 and TRBJ2-5; D gene ambiguous. V gave up 6 bases and J gave up 4 bases, with 11 bases separating them. Germline CDR1 reads SNHLY; CDR2 reads FYNGKV (reference sequence). CDR3 size: 13 residues. Here the CDR3 reads CASSLGQKDTQYF. The sequenced part of the CDR3 DNA is TGTGCCAGCAGTCTAGGTCAGAAAGACACCCAGTAC.

Points on this clone: Here the gene names and germline are mouse. The CDR3 is cut off 1 residue early in the read; its end comes from the germline J gene. This chain connects TRBV26 to TRBJ2-2, with 9 bases matching TRBD1. V shed 2 bases, J shed 2 bases, and the junction held 3 bases outside the gene matches. The germline V gene encodes CDR1 KGHPV and CDR2 FQNQEV (reference sequence). The CDR3 extends over 16 amino acids. Incomplete CDR3 DNA: TGTGCCAGCAGTCTGGTACAGGGGGCGAACACCGGGCAGCTCTAC. Translating it yields CASSLVQGANTGQLY. The complete CDR3 sequence is CASSLVQGANTGQLYF.

As to this clone: Gene names denote mouse genes. The read ends 1 residue shy of where the CDR3 ends; the end is completed using the germline J gene. The gene calls are TRBV26 and TRBJ2-3, with a weak D call TRBD1 (6 bases). Trimming took 4 bases from V and 5 from J, leaving 7 bases between them. Germline V gene data show CDR1 as KGHPV and CDR2 as FQNQEV (reference sequence). This CDR3 comprises 12 residues. The covered CDR3 bases are TGTGCCAGCAGTCCGGGACAAGAAACGCTGTAT. Amino acids: CASSPGQETLY. The entire CDR3 reads CASSPGQETLYF.

Turning to this clone: The gene names here belong to mouse. The read falls 1 residue short of the CDR3 end, and the missing part is taken from the germline J gene. The chain uses TRBV24 and TRBJ2-5, with 10 bases fitting TRBD2. The CDR3 extends over 15 amino acids. The germline V gene has CDR1 KGHTA and CDR2 FRNEEI. J lost 6 bases, V lost 3 bases, and 6 bases had no gene match. The sequenced part of the CDR3 DNA is TGTGCCAGCAGTCTTCAACACTGGGGGGGGGACACCCAGTAC. This codes for CASSLQHWGGDTQY. The complete CDR3 sequence is CASSLQHWGGDTQYF.

Note on this clone: The gene names here belong to mouse. The read ends 1 residue early relative to the CDR3; the germline J gene fills the gap. The rearrangement joins TRBV1 to TRBJ1-6, with TRBD1 matching over 8 bases. TRBJ1-6 has ORF status, its function being uncertain. Trimming removed 3 bases from V and 3 bases from J; junction bases left unmatched: 4. Germline V CDR1 and CDR2: NSQYPW, LRSPGD (reference sequence). The CDR3 is made up of 16 amino acids. CDR3 DNA (partial): TGCACCTGCAGTGCCCGGGACAGGAACTATAATTCGCCCCTCTAC. It encodes CTCSARDRNYNSPLY. The CDR3 as a whole reads CTCSARDRNYNSPLYF.

With respect to this clone: Gene names and germline refer to mouse. Read data end 1 residue before the CDR3 end; the end is taken from the germline J gene. V and J are TRBV12-1 and TRBJ2-4; 11 bases map to TRBD2. The CDR3 runs 16 residues. Trimming took 0 bases from V and 0 from J; bases not matched to a gene: 1. Per germline, CDR1 SGHSN and CDR2 HYEKVE. The part of the CDR3 DNA that was read is TGTGCCAGCTCTCTCGGGACTGGGGGTAGTCAAAACACCTTGTAC. It is translated as CASSLGTGGSQNTLY. The whole CDR3 reads CASSLGTGGSQNTLYF.

With regard to this clone: Gene names are mouse gene names. With the read ending 1 residue before the CDR3 end, the germline J gene is used to fill in that end. J is TRBJ1-1 and V is TRBV19, with D maybe TRBD1 (5 bases). The length of the CDR3 is 14 residues. V was cut by 2 bases and J by 3 bases, with 11 bases left in between. Per germline, CDR1 FNHDT and CDR2 SITEND (reference sequence). The CDR3 sequence: CASSMGGWDTEVFF. The DNA read from the CDR3 is TGTGCCAGCAGTATGGGGGGGTGGGACACAGAAGTCTTC.

As regards this clone: Gene names and germline refer to mouse. The sequenced fragment ends 1 residue before the CDR3 boundary, so the rest is inferred from the germline J gene. The J gene is TRBJ2-4, the V gene TRBV26, with 8 positions matching TRBD1. The germline CDR1 and CDR2 sequences are KGHPV and FQNQEV (reference sequence). V trimming: 5 bases; J trimming: 4 bases; junction bases outside the gene matches: 2. There are 13 residues in the CDR3. The CDR3 DNA, read in part, is TGTGCCAGCAGTTCGGACAGGGAAAACACCTTGTAC. Translating gives CASSSDRENTLY. The CDR3 reads in full as CASSSDRENTLYF.

This clone was found a few times. The gene names here belong to mouse. The read terminates 1 residue before the CDR3 end, so the remaining end is supplied by the germline J gene. This rearrangement joins TRBV3 to TRBJ2-7, with 8 bases fitting TRBD2. The germline V gene has CDR1 SNHLY and CDR2 FYNGKV (reference sequence). The junction had 3 bases not matched to a gene; V was cut back by 1 base and J by 4 bases. This CDR3 contains 14 residues. The CDR3 protein is CASSLEGGRYEQYF. The part of the CDR3 DNA that was read is TGTGCCAGCAGCTTAGAGGGGGGGCGGTATGAACAGTAC.

For this clone: The genes are named according to mouse. The CDR3 end lies 1 residue beyond the end of the read and is filled in from the germline J gene. The chain employs TRBV1 and TRBJ1-4; 12 bases line up with TRBD1. CDR3 length equals 16 residues. Germline lookup yields CDR1 NSQYPW and CDR2 LRSPGD (reference sequence). V shed 2 bases and J 3 bases; nucleotides not matched to a gene: 1. The CDR3 bases that were read are TGCACCTGCAGTGCACGGGACAGGGGGCCCAACGAAAGATTATTT. Residues: CTCSARDRGPNERLF. The full CDR3 reads CTCSARDRGPNERLFF.

As to this clone: Germline and genes: mouse. The read gets to within 1 residue of the CDR3 end, and the germline J gene fills in the rest. This chain joins TRBV3 and TRBJ2-7, with D possibly matching TRBD1 (6 bases). In germline, CDR1 is SNHLY, CDR2 FYNGKV (reference sequence). V shed 5 bases and J shed 4 bases, with 12 bases lying between them. The CDR3 sequence is 13 residues long. The CDR3 here is CASSLDRQYEQYF. Incomplete CDR3 DNA: TGTGCCAGCAGCCTGGACAGACAGTATGAACAGTAC.

The table lists this clone with a count of one. Here the gene names and germline are mouse. The CDR3 extends 1 residue past the end of the read, so its final part is completed from the germline J gene. V usage is TRBV26 and J usage is TRBJ1-4, with 10 nucleotides matching TRBD1. Trimming cost V 6 bases and J 1 base; bases outside gene matches: 2. Looked up from germline, CDR1 is KGHPV and CDR2 is FQNQEV (reference sequence). The CDR3 is 15 residues long. The CDR3 DNA, read in part, is TGTGCCAGCAGCGGACAGGGGGATTCCAACGAAAGATTATTT. Residues: CASSGQGDSNERLF. The complete CDR3 reads CASSGQGDSNERLFF.

This clone was found a few times. Gene names and germline refer to mouse. Read coverage stops 1 residue before the CDR3 terminus; the germline J gene supplies the remainder. V gene TRBV3 combines with J gene TRBJ2-2; 10 bases map to TRBD1. The germline CDR1 and CDR2 sequences are SNHLY and FYNGKV (reference sequence). V lost 6 bases, J lost 2 bases, and 0 bases stayed unmatched. The CDR3 consists of 14 residues. The CDR3 sequence: CASRTGGNTGQLYF. CDR3 bases read: TGTGCCAGCAGGACAGGGGGCAACACCGGGCAGCTCTAC.

In the case of this clone: The gene names given are mouse names. With the read ending 1 residue before the CDR3 end, the germline J gene is used to fill in that end. The rearrangement links TRBV31 to TRBJ1-1, with D possibly matching TRBD1 (5 bases). V shed 3 bases and J shed 0 bases, with 8 bases lying between them. This CDR3 is 13 amino acids long. Per the germline V gene, CDR1 is GKSSPN and CDR2 is SITVG. The DNA read from the CDR3 is TGTGCCTGGAGACGGGGGGCAAACACAGAAGTCTTC. This translates into CAWRRGANTEVF. The full CDR3 is CAWRRGANTEVFF.

This clone was picked up a small number of times. Mouse gene names apply. The read terminates 1 residue ahead of where the CDR3 ends, so the germline J gene completes it. The rearrangement uses TRBV26 and TRBJ1-4; no firm D call. This CDR3 spans 14 amino acids. The ends were cut back, 3 bases at V and 0 bases at J, with 5 bases in the middle. Germline CDR1 reads KGHPV; CDR2 reads FQNQEV (reference sequence). CDR3 bases read: TGTGCCAGCAGTCTCTCAATTTCCAACGAAAGATTATTT. It translates to CASSLSISNERLF. In full, the CDR3 is CASSLSISNERLFF. The full variable domain, completed using reference TRBV26 and TRBJ1-4, is NSKVIQTPRYLVKGQGQKAKMRCIPEKGHPVVFWYQQNKNNEFKFLINFQNQEVLQQIDMTEKRFSAECPSNSPCSLEIQSSEAGDSALYLCASSLSISNERLFFGHGTKLSVL.

To note about this clone: Mouse gene names apply. The CDR3 extends 1 residue past the end of the read, so its final part is completed from the germline J gene. The gene calls are TRBV26 and TRBJ1-3; the D gene is possibly TRBD1 (6 bases). The germline gives CDR1 KGHPV, CDR2 FQNQEV (reference sequence). V lost 1 base and J lost 2, with 9 bases in between. The CDR3 is 15 amino acids. CDR3 sequence reads: CASSLLGAPGNTLYF. The CDR3 bases that were read are TGTGCCAGCAGTCTGTTGGGGGCGCCTGGAAATACGCTCTAT.

About this clone itself: The gene names given are mouse names. The CDR3 end is not reached by the read, which stops 1 residue before it; the germline J gene fills it in. The genes are TRBV26 and TRBJ2-3, with 9 bases aligning to TRBD2. From germline, CDR1 is KGHPV and CDR2 FQNQEV (reference sequence). The CDR3 sequence is 15 residues long. V dropped 4 bases and J dropped 2; count of bases not matched to a gene: 4. The CDR3 DNA, read in part, is TGTGCCAGCAGTCGTAACTGGGGGGATGCAGAAACGCTGTAT. It specifies CASSRNWGDAETLY. The complete CDR3 sequence is CASSRNWGDAETLYF. Supplemented by reference TRBV26 and TRBJ2-3, the full variable domain reads NSKVIQTPRYLVKGQGQKAKMRCIPEKGHPVVFWYQQNKNNEFKFLINFQNQEVLQQIDMTEKRFSAECPSNSPCSLEIQSSEAGDSALYLCASSRNWGDAETLYFGSGTRLTVL.

As for this clone: Gene names follow the mouse nomenclature. The read ends 1 residue before the CDR3 terminus; that terminus is restored from the germline J gene. V is TRBV23 and J is TRBJ2-5; the D call TRBD2 from the table was never checked on the DNA. The germline gives CDR1 KGHTA, CDR2 FQNQQP. The CDR3 has 15 residues. CDR3 bases read: TGCTCCAGCAGTCAAAAAACTGGGGGTCAAGACACCCAGTAC. Its translation: CSSSQKTGGQDTQY. The full CDR3 protein reads CSSSQKTGGQDTQYF.

About this clone itself: The gene symbols are mouse symbols. The DNA ends 1 residue before the CDR3 does, and the rest of the CDR3 is filled in from the germline J gene. The V gene is TRBV4, the J gene TRBJ1-4, with 7 nucleotides matching TRBD1. V dropped 7 bases and J dropped 0; count of bases not matched to a gene: 2. The length of the CDR3 is 14 residues. CDR1 and CDR2 from the germline V gene are LGHDT and YNNKQL (reference sequence). CDR3 bases read: TGTGCCAGCACCGGGACAGTTTCCAACGAAAGATTATTT. Residues: CASTGTVSNERLF. The entire CDR3 sequence reads CASTGTVSNERLFF.

This clone is medium-sized by share. Germline and genes: mouse. The sequence runs out 1 residue before the end of the CDR3; the remainder is reconstructed from the germline J gene. J is TRBJ2-7 and V is TRBV3, with 12 nucleotides matching TRBD1. V lost 3 bases, J lost 7 bases, and 4 bases stayed unmatched. Germline assignment: CDR1 SNHLY and CDR2 FYNGKV (reference sequence). The CDR3 has 14 amino acids. The CDR3: CASSLGDRGREQYF. The CDR3 bases that were read are TGTGCCAGCAGCTTGGGGGACAGGGGGCGAGAACAGTAC.

Details on this clone: The genes are named according to mouse. The read halts 1 residue ahead of the CDR3 end, with the missing end drawn from the germline J gene. The chain links TRBV13-2 to TRBJ2-1; 10 bases are shared with TRBD2. CDR3 length equals 15 residues. Looked up from germline, CDR1 is NNHNN and CDR2 is SYGAGS (reference sequence). The V segment lost 0 bases and the J segment 6 bases; nucleotides outside the gene matches: 3. CDR3 sequence reads: CASGDALGGLAEQFF. The sequenced part of the CDR3 DNA is TGTGCCAGCGGTGATGCTCTGGGGGGGCTTGCTGAGCAGTTC.

With respect to this clone: The genes are named according to mouse. The read terminates 1 residue ahead of where the CDR3 ends, so the germline J gene completes it. The chain recombines TRBV3 with TRBJ2-3, with D perhaps matching TRBD1 (5 bases). This CDR3 contains 14 residues. Trimming removed 2 bases from V and 1 base from J, with 7 bases in between. CDR1 is SNHLY and CDR2 is FYNGKV in the germline V gene (reference sequence). This CDR3 reads CASSLQGGAETLYF. The part of the CDR3 DNA that was read is TGTGCCAGCAGCTTACAGGGAGGTGCAGAAACGCTGTAT.

In regard to this clone: Gene and germline names: mouse. The missing CDR3 end, 1 residue past where the read stops, is filled in from the germline J gene. The chain joins TRBV3 to TRBJ2-4; unclear D gene. The CDR3 extends over 13 amino acids. Per the germline V gene, CDR1 is SNHLY and CDR2 is FYNGKV (reference sequence). Trimming took 3 bases from V and 3 from J, leaving 7 bases between them. This chain's CDR3 is CASSLTTQNTLYF. The DNA read from the CDR3 is TGTGCCAGCAGCTTGACAACGCAAAACACCTTGTAC. The full variable domain, completed using reference TRBV3 and TRBJ2-4, is GPKVLQIPSHQIIDMGQMVTLNCDPVSNHLYFYWYKQILGQQMEFLVNFYNGKVMEKSKLFKDQFSVERPDGSYFTLKIQPTALEDSAVYFCASSLTTQNTLYFGAGTRLSVL.

Notes on this clone: Gene and germline names: mouse. The read stops 1 residue short of the end of the CDR3; the missing end is completed from the germline J gene. The chain recombines TRBV26 with TRBJ2-1; 8 positions match TRBD2. The CDR3 loop spans 14 amino acids. Losses at the gene ends were 2 bases for V and 3 bases for J; bases not matched to a gene: 0. The germline V gene encodes CDR1 KGHPV and CDR2 FQNQEV (reference sequence). The part of the CDR3 DNA that was read is TGTGCCAGCAGTCTGCTGGGGGGCTATGCTGAGCAGTTC. Protein: CASSLLGGYAEQF. The full CDR3 is CASSLLGGYAEQFF.